Presented here are 14 T cell receptor beta chains from one specimen sequenced in a study of cytomegalovirus exposure and HLA in healthy donors. 13 Jbeta primers and 60 Vbeta primers were used for the PCR. Only in-frame clones appear in the TCRdb table, and some are missing; sequencing was by immunoSEQ multiplex PCR. The table records about 120,000 clones, about 73% of them present only once. Sequencing was carried out using PBMCs. These receptors came from a woman between 40 and 50 years old in good health and CMV-seropositive.

The chain employs TRBV7-2 and TRBJ1-1; a possible D gene is TRBD1 (5 bases). In germline, CDR1 is SGHTA, CDR2 FQGNSA. The V end was cut by 5 bases, the J end by 11 bases, with 15 bases between. The CDR3 is made up of 12 amino acids. This chain's CDR3 is CASSPLMGRAFF. In nucleotides, the CDR3 is TGTGCCAGCAGCCCGCTGATGGGGCGCGCTTTCTTT.

This clone appeared a few times. The V and J genes are TRBV7-6 and TRBJ2-1, with 8 bases that match TRBD1. V shed 4 bases and J 8 bases; nucleotides not matched to a gene: 10. Germline CDR1 reads SGHVS; CDR2 reads FNYEAQ. The CDR3 has 15 amino acids. CDR3 in DNA: TGTGCCAGCAGCTACGACAGGGGTTTTGTTTATGAGCAGTTCTTC. The encoded protein is CASSYDRGFVYEQFF.

A single count supports this clone. The V call is TRBV7-3, the J call TRBJ2-2; 7 bases fit TRBD2. CDR3 length: 16 amino acids. The ends lost 1 base at V and 5 bases at J; junction bases unmatched: 7. Per germline, CDR1 SGHTA and CDR2 FQGTGA. CDR3 sequence reads: CASSLNAGVRTGELFF. The CDR3 DNA is TGTGCCAGCAGCTTAAATGCGGGGGTCAGGACCGGGGAGCTGTTTTTT.

As regards this clone: One end of the junction fails to match germline, which may point to a read error. V usage is TRBV5-1 and J usage is TRBJ1-1; 7 positions match TRBD1. The CDR3 spans 15 residues. CDR1 is SGHRS, CDR2 YFSETQ, per germline. In DNA, the CDR3 is TGCGCCAGCAGCTTCCTGACAGGGCGAGACACCGAAGCTTTCTTT. Translation: CASSFLTGRDTEAFF.

The gene calls are TRBV27 and TRBJ2-2; D unresolved. V was trimmed by 1 base and J by 5 bases, leaving 8 bases between them. The CDR3 contains 14 residues. Germline-derived CDR1 and CDR2 are MNHEY and SMNVEV (reference sequence). For the CDR3, the DNA is TGTGCCAGCAGTTTATACGTGCGGACCGGGGAGCTGTTTTTT. Translation gives CASSLYVRTGELFF.

V gene TRBV5-1 combines with J gene TRBJ1-1; 7 positions agree with TRBD1. Trimming at V came to 4 bases and at J to 1 base, leaving 10 bases not matched to a gene. Per germline, CDR1 SGHRS and CDR2 YFSETQ. The CDR3 sequence is 16 residues long. For the CDR3, the DNA is TGCGCCAGCAGCGGGGGACAGTCGGGCTGGAACACTGAAGCTTTCTTT. Protein sequence: CASSGGQSGWNTEAFF. The whole variable domain, remainder taken from reference TRBV5-1 and TRBJ1-1, is KAGVTQTPRYLIKTRGQQVTLSCSPISGHRSVSWYQQTPGQGLQFLFEYFSETQRNKGNFPGRFSGRQFSNSRSEMNVSTLELGDSALYLCASSGGQSGWNTEAFFGQGTRLTVV.

This chain links TRBV7-6 with TRBJ2-3; D gene unclear. Trimming stripped 8 bases from V and 4 bases from J, with 10 bases between. The V gene's germline CDR1 is SGHVS and CDR2 FNYEAQ. The CDR3 is made up of 12 amino acids. CDR3: CASASLADTQYF. CDR3 bases: TGTGCCAGCGCTAGTTTGGCAGATACGCAGTATTTT.

The V gene is TRBV7-2, the J gene TRBJ2-5, with 10 bases identical to TRBD2. The trim removed 2 bases at V and 5 bases at J, leaving 8 bases unmatched. The CDR3 is 16 residues long. CDR1 SGHTA and CDR2 FQGNSA come from the germline V gene. CDR3 region: CASSLPSGGARETQYF. In nucleotides, the CDR3 is TGTGCCAGCAGCTTACCCAGCGGGGGGGCCCGTGAGACCCAGTACTTC.

The chain carries TRBV5-1 and TRBJ1-2; TRBD1 agrees at 8 bases. Unmatched junction bases numbered 4, after V lost 0 bases and J lost 6 bases. This CDR3 spans 14 amino acids. Germline CDR1 is SGHRS and CDR2 is YFSETQ. CDR3 residues: CASSLGQGPHGYTF. In DNA form, the CDR3 reads TGCGCCAGCAGCTTGGGACAGGGGCCACATGGCTACACCTTC.

This chain joins TRBV4-3 and TRBJ2-5; the match to TRBD1 covers 9 bases. V trimming: 0 bases; J trimming: 0 bases; junction bases outside the gene matches: 8. Germline CDR1 reads LGHNA; CDR2 reads YSLEER. This CDR3 is built from 18 residues. The CDR3 coding sequence is TGCGCCAGCAGCCAAGATCTTGGGGACAGGGTTAACCAAGAGACCCAGTACTTC. Translation: CASSQDLGDRVNQETQYF.

The rearrangement uses TRBV29-1 and TRBJ1-1; tentatively, D is TRBD1 (5 bases). Trimming cost V 7 bases and J 4 bases, with 16 bases left between them. Germline V gene sequence: CDR1 SQVTM, CDR2 ANQGSEA. This CDR3 has 13 amino acids. DNA for the CDR3: TGCAGCGCCGACGGGGGAGTGGGCACTGAAGCTTTCTTT. Residues: CSADGGVGTEAFF.

This clone was counted a few times. V and J are TRBV6-1 and TRBJ2-3; 7 positions agree with TRBD1. CDR1 and CDR2 from the germline V gene are MNHNS and SASEGT. The length of the CDR3 is 16 residues. V shed 2 bases and J 1 base; nucleotides not matched to a gene: 6. For the CDR3, the DNA is TGTGCCAGCAGTGAAATCCCCGGACAGGGCACAGATACGCAGTATTTT. Amino acid sequence: CASSEIPGQGTDTQYF.

This sequence joins TRBV6-1 and TRBJ1-4, with D unclear. CDR1 and CDR2 (germline): MNHNS, SASEGT. The CDR3 runs 14 residues. Trimming took off 1 base at V and 4 bases at J, with 7 bases between the two ends. The CDR3 coding sequence is TGTGCCAGCAGTGAAGTACATGGTAATGAAAAACTGTTTTTT. Translating gives CASSEVHGNEKLFF.

This chain uses TRBV2 with TRBJ2-4; perhaps TRBD2 as D (5 bases). This CDR3 is built from 16 residues. Germline-derived CDR1 and CDR2 are SNHLY and FYNNEI. The V end was cut by 1 base, the J end by 0 bases, with 10 bases between. The CDR3 DNA reads TGTGCCAGCAGTGAAGACGGCGGACTAGCCAAAAACATTCAGTACTTC. Protein sequence: CASSEDGGLAKNIQYF. Supplemented by reference TRBV2 and TRBJ2-4, the full variable domain reads EPEVTQTPSHQVTQMGQEVILRCVPISNHLYFYWYRQILGQKVEFLVSFYNNEISEKSEIFDDQFSVERPDGSNFTLKIRSTKLEDSAMYFCASSEDGGLAKNIQYFGAGTRLSVL.